This entry concerns a single T cell receptor (beta chain). The data are from a study of control samples from healthy donors and cancer patients. Germline values: CDR1 KGHSH, CDR2 LQKENI. The CDR3 totals 13 residues. Trimming removed 3 bases at V and 7 bases at J, with 7 bases between. Method: immunoSEQ multiplex PCR; TCRdb's copy keeps in-frame clones and lacks some. The sample has around 140,000 clones; about nine tenths are singletons. This receptor was obtained from a man younger than 30 in good health. The chain couples TRBV18 to TRBJ1-6; the D is unclear. What was sequenced was blood. DNA for the CDR3: TGTGCCAGCTCACCGTTGAAGAATTCACCCCTCCACTTT. Its protein product is CASSPLKNSPLHF. Full variable domain (missing parts from reference TRBV18 and TRBJ1-6): NAGVMQNPRHLVRRRGQEARLRCSPMKGHSHVYWYRQLPEEGLKFMVYLQKENIIDESGMPKERFSAEFPKEGPSILRIQQVVRGDSAAYFCASSPLKNSPLHFGNGTRLTVT.